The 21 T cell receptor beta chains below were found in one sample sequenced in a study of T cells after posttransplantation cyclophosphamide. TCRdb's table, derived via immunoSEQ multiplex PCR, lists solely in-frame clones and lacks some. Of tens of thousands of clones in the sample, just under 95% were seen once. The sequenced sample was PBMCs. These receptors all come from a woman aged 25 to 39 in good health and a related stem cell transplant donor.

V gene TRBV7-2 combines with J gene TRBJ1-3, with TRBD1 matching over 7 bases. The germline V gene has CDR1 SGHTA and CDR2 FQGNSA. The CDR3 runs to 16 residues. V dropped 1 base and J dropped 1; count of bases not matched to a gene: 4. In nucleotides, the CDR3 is TGTGCCAGCAGCTTAGGGGCAGGGGGGTCTGGAAACACCATATATTTT. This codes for CASSLGAGGSGNTIYF. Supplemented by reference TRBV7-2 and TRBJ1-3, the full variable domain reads GAGVSQSPSNKVTEKGKDVELRCDPISGHTALYWYRQSLGQGLEFLIYFQGNSAPDKSGLPSDRFSAERTGGSVSTLTIQRTQQEDSAVYLCASSLGAGGSGNTIYFGEGSWLTVV.

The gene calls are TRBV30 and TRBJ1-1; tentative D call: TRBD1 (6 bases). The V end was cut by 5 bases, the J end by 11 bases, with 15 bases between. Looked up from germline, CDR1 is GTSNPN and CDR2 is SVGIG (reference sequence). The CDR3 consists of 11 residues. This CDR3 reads CAWDGGAGAFF. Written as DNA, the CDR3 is TGTGCCTGGGACGGGGGGGCTGGGGCTTTCTTT.

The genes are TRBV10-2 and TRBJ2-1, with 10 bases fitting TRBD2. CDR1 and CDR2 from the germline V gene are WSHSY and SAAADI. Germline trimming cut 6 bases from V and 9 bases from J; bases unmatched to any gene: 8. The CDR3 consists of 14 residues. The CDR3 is CASRSSGGVVEQFF. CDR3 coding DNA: TGCGCCAGCAGGTCAAGCGGGGGGGTCGTTGAGCAGTTCTTC.

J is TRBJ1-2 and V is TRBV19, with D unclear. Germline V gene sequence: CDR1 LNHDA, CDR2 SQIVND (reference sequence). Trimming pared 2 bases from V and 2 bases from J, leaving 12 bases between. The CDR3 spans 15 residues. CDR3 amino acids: CASSIRAGWNYGYTF. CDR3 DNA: TGTGCCAGTAGTATACGGGCAGGATGGAACTATGGCTACACCTTC.

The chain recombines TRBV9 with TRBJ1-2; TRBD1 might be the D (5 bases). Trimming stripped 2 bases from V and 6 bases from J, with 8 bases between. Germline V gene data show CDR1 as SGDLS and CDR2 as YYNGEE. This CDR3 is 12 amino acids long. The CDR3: CASSVGGHGYTF. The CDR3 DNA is TGTGCCAGCAGCGTTGGGGGTCATGGCTACACCTTC.

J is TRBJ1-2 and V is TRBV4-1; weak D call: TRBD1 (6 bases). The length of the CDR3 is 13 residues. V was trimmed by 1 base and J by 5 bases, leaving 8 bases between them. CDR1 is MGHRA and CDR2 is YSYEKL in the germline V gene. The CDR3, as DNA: TGCGCCAGCAGCCAAGTGGGGGCGTATGGCTACACCTTC. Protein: CASSQVGAYGYTF.

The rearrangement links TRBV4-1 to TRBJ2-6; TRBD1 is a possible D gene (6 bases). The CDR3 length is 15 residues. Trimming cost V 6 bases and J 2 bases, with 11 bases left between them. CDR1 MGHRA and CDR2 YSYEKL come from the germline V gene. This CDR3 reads CASRPTGAGANVLTF. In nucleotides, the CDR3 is TGCGCCAGCAGACCGACAGGAGCTGGGGCCAACGTCCTGACTTTC.

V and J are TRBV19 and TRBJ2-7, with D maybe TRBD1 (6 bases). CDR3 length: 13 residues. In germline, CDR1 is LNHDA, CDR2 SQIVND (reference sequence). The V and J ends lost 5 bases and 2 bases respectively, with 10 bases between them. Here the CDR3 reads CASSRPGAYEQYF. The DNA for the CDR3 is TGTGCCAGTAGTCGGCCAGGGGCCTACGAGCAGTACTTC.

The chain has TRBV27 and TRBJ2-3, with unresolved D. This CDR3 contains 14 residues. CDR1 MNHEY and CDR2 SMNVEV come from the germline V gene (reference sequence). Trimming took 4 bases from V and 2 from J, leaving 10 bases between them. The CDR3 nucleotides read TGTGCCAGCAGTTACGGTTACCACACAGATACGCAGTATTTT. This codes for CASSYGYHTDTQYF.

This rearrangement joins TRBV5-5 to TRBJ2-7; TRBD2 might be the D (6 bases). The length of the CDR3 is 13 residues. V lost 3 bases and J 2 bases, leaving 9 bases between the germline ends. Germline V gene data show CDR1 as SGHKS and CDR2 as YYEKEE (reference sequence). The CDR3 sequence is CASSSTSTYEQYF. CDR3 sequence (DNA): TGTGCCAGCAGCTCTACTAGCACCTACGAGCAGTACTTC. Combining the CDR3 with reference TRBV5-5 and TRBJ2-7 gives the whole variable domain DAGVTQSPTHLIKTRGQQVTLRCSPISGHKSVSWYQQVLGQGPQFIFQYYEKEERGRGNFPDRFSARQFPNYSSELNVNALLLGDSALYLCASSSTSTYEQYFGPGTRLTVT.

CDR3 sequence (DNA): TGTGCCAGCAGCGTATCTGGGGCCAACGTCCTGACTTTC. It specifies CASSVSGANVLTF. The chain links TRBV9 to TRBJ2-6; D gene ambiguous. This CDR3 has 13 amino acids. Between the trimmed V and J ends, which lost 1 base and 1 base, there was a span of 0 bases. Germline V CDR1 and CDR2: SGDLS, YYNGEE. Full variable domain (remainder filled in from reference TRBV9 and TRBJ2-6): DSGVTQTPKHLITATGQRVTLRCSPRSGDLSVYWYQQSLDQGLQFLIQYYNGEERAKGNILERFSAQQFPDLHSELNLSSLELGDSALYFCASSVSGANVLTFGAGSRLTVL.

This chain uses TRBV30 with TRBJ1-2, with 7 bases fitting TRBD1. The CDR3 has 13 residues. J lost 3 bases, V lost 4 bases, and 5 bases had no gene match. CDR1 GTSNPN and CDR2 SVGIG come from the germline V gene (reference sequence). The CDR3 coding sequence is TGTGCCTGGATCCCAGGGGGAGACTATGGCTACACCTTC. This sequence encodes CAWIPGGDYGYTF.

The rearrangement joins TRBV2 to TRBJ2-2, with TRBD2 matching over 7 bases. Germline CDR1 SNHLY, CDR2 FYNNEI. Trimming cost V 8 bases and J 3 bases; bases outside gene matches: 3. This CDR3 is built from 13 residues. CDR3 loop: CASGLGYTGELFF. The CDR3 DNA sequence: TGTGCCAGCGGACTAGGGTACACCGGGGAGCTGTTTTTT.

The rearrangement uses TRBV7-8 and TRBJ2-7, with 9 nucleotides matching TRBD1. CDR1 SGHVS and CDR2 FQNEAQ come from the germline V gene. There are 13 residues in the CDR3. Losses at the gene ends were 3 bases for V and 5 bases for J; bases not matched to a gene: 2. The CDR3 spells CASSFNRGHEQYF. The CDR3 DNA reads TGTGCCAGCAGCTTTAACAGGGGGCACGAGCAGTACTTC.

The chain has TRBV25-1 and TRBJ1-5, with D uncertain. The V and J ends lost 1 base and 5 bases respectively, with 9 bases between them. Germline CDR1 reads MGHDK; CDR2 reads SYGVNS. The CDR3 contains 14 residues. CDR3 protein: CASSELGEDQPQHF. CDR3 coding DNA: TGTGCCAGCAGTGAATTAGGAGAAGATCAGCCCCAGCATTTT.

CDR3: CASSQESQGFYGYTF. CDR3 nucleotides: TGCGCCAGCAGCCAAGAAAGTCAGGGTTTCTATGGCTACACCTTC. The J gene is TRBJ1-2, the V gene TRBV4-3; possibly TRBD1 for D (5 bases). The CDR3 is made up of 15 amino acids. Deletions cut 0 bases from V and 4 bases from J, with 12 bases between. The V gene's germline CDR1 is LGHNA and CDR2 YSLEER.

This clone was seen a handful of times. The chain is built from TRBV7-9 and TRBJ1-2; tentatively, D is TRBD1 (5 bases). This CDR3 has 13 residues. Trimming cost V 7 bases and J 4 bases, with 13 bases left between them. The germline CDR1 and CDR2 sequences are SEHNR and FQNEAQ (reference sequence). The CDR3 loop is CASNPDRSYGYTF. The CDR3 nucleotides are TGTGCCAGCAACCCTGACAGATCCTATGGCTACACCTTC. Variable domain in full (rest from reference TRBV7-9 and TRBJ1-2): DTGVSQNPRHKITKRGQNVTFRCDPISEHNRLYWYRQTLGQGPEFLTYFQNEAQLEKSRLLSDRFSAERPKGSFSTLEIQRTEQGDSAMYLCASNPDRSYGYTFGSGTRLTVV.

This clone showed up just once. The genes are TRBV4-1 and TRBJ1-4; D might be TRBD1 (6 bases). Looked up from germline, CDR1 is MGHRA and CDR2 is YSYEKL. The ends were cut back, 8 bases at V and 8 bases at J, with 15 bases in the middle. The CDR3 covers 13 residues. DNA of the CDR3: TGCGCCAGCTGGGGGGGGCCACGGGAAAAACTGTTTTTT. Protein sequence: CASWGGPREKLFF.

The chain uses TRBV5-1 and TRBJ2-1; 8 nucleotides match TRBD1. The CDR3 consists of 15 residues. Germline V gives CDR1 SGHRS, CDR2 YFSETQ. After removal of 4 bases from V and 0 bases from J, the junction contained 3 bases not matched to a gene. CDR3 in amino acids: CASSRGQGSYNEQFF. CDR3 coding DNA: TGCGCCAGCAGCAGAGGACAGGGCTCCTACAATGAGCAGTTCTTC.

CDR3 sequence reads: CASSPRGQGEGGYTF. The CDR3 nucleotides are TGTGCCAGCAGTCCCCGTGGGCAGGGAGAAGGCGGCTACACCTTC. V gene TRBV6-1 combines with J gene TRBJ1-2; D possibly corresponds to TRBD1 (5 bases). CDR1 MNHNS and CDR2 SASEGT come from the germline V gene. V was shortened by 5 bases and J by 8 bases, with 21 bases between the two germline ends. This CDR3 comprises 15 residues.

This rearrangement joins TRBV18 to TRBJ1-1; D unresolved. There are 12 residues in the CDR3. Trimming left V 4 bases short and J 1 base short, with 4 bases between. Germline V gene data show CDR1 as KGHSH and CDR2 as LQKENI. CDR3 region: CASSRGNTEAFF. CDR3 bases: TGTGCCAGCTCACGGGGGAACACTGAAGCTTTCTTT.